The 12 T cell receptor beta chains presented below share a single source sample, sequenced in a study of T cell clonality in common variable immunodeficiency. Findings and caveats of the study: Common variable immunodeficiency TCR beta sequences reportedly had fewer deletions and N-nucleotide insertions.

No antigen has been assigned to these receptors. Libraries were prepared by immunoSEQ multiplex PCR; TCRdb keeps only in-frame clonotypes and omits some of them. Singletons are absent from the sample, which has fewer than 35,000 clones. Sample: peripheral blood mononuclear cells. These receptors were obtained from a human donor with common variable immunodeficiency.

This clone was recorded at least ten times. The read finishes 3 residues shy of the CDR3 end, and the germline J gene is used to complete it. The rearrangement links TRBV20-1 to TRBJ2-3, with 11 bases lining up with TRBD2. The CDR3 has 14 amino acids. V shed 4 bases, J shed 5 bases, and the junction held 5 bases outside the gene matches. Germline V lookup: CDR1 DFQATT, CDR2 SNEGSKA (reference sequence). The CDR3: CSATSGGIRDTQYF. The DNA read from the CDR3 is TGCAGTGCTACTAGCGGGGGGATCAGAGATACG.

The table lists this clone with a few counts. The sequenced part of the CDR3 DNA is TGTGCCAGCAGCTATTCAGATACG. This encodes CASSYSDT. Given in full, the CDR3 is CASSYSDTQYF. The chain uses TRBV2 and TRBJ2-3; D uncertain. Read data end 3 residues before the CDR3 end; the end is taken from the germline J gene. Trimming pared 6 bases from V and 4 bases from J, leaving 5 bases between. The germline CDR1 and CDR2 sequences are SNHLY and FYNNEI. The CDR3 loop spans 11 amino acids.

In this sample, this clone turned up many times. Coverage ceases 3 residues before the CDR3 finishes, and the germline J gene fills in the end. This chain connects TRBV18 to TRBJ1-2; D unclear. Germline V CDR1 and CDR2: KGHSH, LQKENI. The germline V and J ends were trimmed by 4 bases and 0 bases, with 18 bases remaining between them. The CDR3 is 17 residues long. This chain's CDR3 is CASSLLSGQSTNYGYTF. The CDR3 DNA, read in part, is TGTGCCAGCTCACTTCTTTCTGGGCAGTCTACTAACTATGGC.

This clone was detected many times. Coverage ceases 3 residues before the CDR3 finishes, and the germline J gene fills in the end. This chain connects TRBV29-1 to TRBJ1-1, with TRBD1 matching 10 bases. In germline, CDR1 is SQVTM, CDR2 ANQGSEA. The CDR3 runs 14 residues. V gave up 7 bases and J gave up 3 bases; unmatched junction bases: 8. CDR3 DNA, as far as it was read: TGCAGCGGAGACAGGGGGCGCGAGGACACTGAA. It specifies CSGDRGREDTE. The CDR3 reads in full as CSGDRGREDTEAFF.

In the case of this clone: The read stops 3 residues short of the end of the CDR3; the missing end is completed from the germline J gene. The chain combines TRBV13 with TRBJ2-5, with 12 bases fitting TRBD2. The V gene's germline CDR1 is PRHDT and CDR2 FYEKMQ (reference sequence). CDR3 length: 15 residues. The junction had 6 bases not matched to a gene; V was cut back by 5 bases and J by 5 bases. The CDR3 sequence is CASSESGTSGETQYF. CDR3 DNA (partial): TGTGCCAGCAGCGAATCCGGGACTAGCGGGGAGACC.

CDR3 bases read: TGTGCCAGCAGTCGGGAGGGACAGCGGATTTATGGC. It yields the protein CASSREGQRIYG. The full CDR3 protein is CASSREGQRIYGYTF. J is TRBJ1-2 and V is TRBV6-2 or TRBV6-3, with 7 bases lining up with TRBD1. The read terminates 3 residues before the CDR3 end, so the remaining end is supplied by the germline J gene. CDR3 length: 15 residues. With V trimmed by 5 bases and J by 5 bases, 11 bases remained unmatched. Germline V gives CDR1 MNHEY, CDR2 SVGEGT.

This clone was observed many times. From the germline J gene comes the end of the CDR3, since the read stops 3 residues before it. The V and J genes are TRBV11-2 and TRBJ1-2, with D hard to call. Germline CDR1 is SGHAT and CDR2 is FQNNGV. This CDR3 comprises 9 residues. CDR3 residues: CASSLHYTF. CDR3 bases read: TGTGCCAGCAGCTTACAC.

This clone was found many times. The CDR3 is cut off 3 residues early in the read; its end comes from the germline J gene. The rearrangement joins TRBV5-4 to TRBJ2-7; perhaps TRBD1 as D (6 bases). CDR3 length: 13 residues. The germline V gene encodes CDR1 SGHNT and CDR2 YYREEE (reference sequence). V was shortened by 4 bases and J by 2 bases, with 10 bases between the two germline ends. CDR3 amino acids: CASSLGTTYEQYF. CDR3 bases read: TGTGCCAGCAGCCTCGGGACAACCTACGAG.

This clone was picked up many times. The read ends 3 residues shy of where the CDR3 ends; the end is completed using the germline J gene. V and J are TRBV20-1 and TRBJ1-2; a possible D gene is TRBD1 (6 bases). The germline V gene encodes CDR1 DFQATT and CDR2 SNEGSKA (reference sequence). V shed 6 bases and J shed 7 bases, with 21 bases lying between them. The CDR3 sequence is 14 residues long. The sequenced part of the CDR3 DNA is TGCAGTGCCCTAGGGGACAAACCTCATAGTGGC. Its protein is CSALGDKPHSG. The whole CDR3 sequence is CSALGDKPHSGYTF.

This clone appeared many times. The read ends 3 residues before the CDR3 terminus; that terminus is restored from the germline J gene. The chain links TRBV18 to TRBJ2-5; unclear D gene. This CDR3 region has 14 residues. Germline CDR1 KGHSH, CDR2 LQKENI. The V end lost 2 bases, the J end lost 2 bases, and 9 bases lay between the germline ends. CDR3 bases read: TGTGCCAGCTCACCAAATGCTAGTCAAGAGACC. Translated: CASSPNASQET. The CDR3 in full is CASSPNASQETQYF.

Turning to this clone: The read is 3 residues too short to cover the CDR3 end, so that end is filled in from the germline J gene. The genes are TRBV7-7 and TRBJ2-1; D is perhaps TRBD2 (5 bases). Germline V gene lookup returns CDR1 SSHAT and CDR2 FNYEAQ (reference sequence). Trimming shortened V by 4 bases and J by 4 bases, and 17 bases separated the two germline ends. This CDR3 is 16 amino acids long. CDR3 residues: CASSSLQGLAYNEQFF. CDR3 bases read: TGTGCCAGCAGCTCCCTTCAAGGGCTAGCTTACAATGAG. Using reference TRBV7-7 and TRBJ2-1 for the parts outside the CDR3, the full variable domain is GAGVSQSPRYKVTKRGQDVTLRCDPISSHATLYWYQQALGQGPEFLTYFNYEAQPDKSGLPSDRFSAERPEGSISTLTIQRTEQRDSAMYRCASSSLQGLAYNEQFFGPGTRLTVL.

With respect to this clone: The sequenced fragment ends 3 residues before the CDR3 boundary, so the rest is inferred from the germline J gene. The rearrangement uses TRBV30 and TRBJ2-5; TRBD1 is a possible D gene (5 bases). The length of the CDR3 is 13 residues. Trimming stripped 0 bases from V and 1 base from J, with 6 bases between. CDR1 is GTSNPN and CDR2 is SVGIG in the germline V gene (reference sequence). The DNA read from the CDR3 is TGTGCCTGGAGTGTAGGGGTCCAAGAGACC. Amino acids: CAWSVGVQET. The whole CDR3 sequence is CAWSVGVQETQYF.